This paragraph covers one T cell receptor (beta chain) sequence. No antigen is known for it. This record belongs to a study of blood T cells in healthy people across ages. Broader study findings: Getting older went along with TCR beta diversity per million T cells dropping roughly linearly.

Primers used in a second PCR of about 6 to 11 cycles were a sample-barcoded 5' primer and a J-beta primer mix. TCRdb reprocessed the 5' RACE reads via MiXCR and lists one record per CDR3 protein. Among about 600,000 distinct CDR3 sequences, 40% to 50% were seen once, and the ten largest hold approximately 23%. The length of the CDR3 is 16 residues. The germline V gene encodes CDR1 SGHRS and CDR2 YFSETQ. The ends were cut back, 3 bases at V and 6 bases at J, with 19 bases in the middle. The TCR sequence derives from a man older than 75 in good health. Sequencing input: blood. The chain combines TRBV5-1 with TRBJ2-1; D is possibly TRBD2 (7 bases). DNA for the CDR3: TGCGCCAGCAGCTGGGTGCGACGGGGAGGGGGCAATGAGCAGTTCTTC. Translated: CASSWVRRGGGNEQFF.